Presented here are 27 T cell receptor beta chains from one specimen sequenced in a study of human T cells and chemical hapten exposure. Time point in this sample: patch test 2, 6 weeks after DPC sensitization. Treatment given: therapeutic diphenylcyclopropenone sensitization with weekly scalp DPC. Each CDR3 protein gets one entry after TCRdb re-called the RACE reads with MiXCR. The sample holds approximately 28,000 distinct CDR3 sequences, roughly 10% seen once. Sample: whole blood, taken in connection with sensitization to the hapten diphenylcyclopropenone (DPC). These receptors all come from a man aged 30 to 45 with alopecia areata. Some clones in this sample may be carry-over from other donors' samples.

This clonotype has ten or more counts. The V and J genes are TRBV7-6 and TRBJ2-7, with 8 bases lining up with TRBD1. The germline CDR1 and CDR2 sequences are SGHVS and FNYEAQ. The CDR3 is 13 amino acids. J lost 6 bases, V lost 5 bases, and 6 bases had no gene match. CDR3 residues: CASSGDRTGEQYF. The DNA for the CDR3 is TGTGCCAGCAGCGGGGACAGGACGGGCGAGCAGTACTTC. The full variable domain, with the rest looked up from reference TRBV7-6 and TRBJ2-7, is GAGVSQSPRYKVTKRGQDVALRCDPISGHVSLYWYRQALGQGPEFLTYFNYEAQQDKSGLPNDRFSAERPEGSISTLTIQRTEQRDSAMYRCASSGDRTGEQYFGPGTRLTVT.

There are a few counts of this clonotype. The CDR3 nucleotides read TGCAGTGCTCCCCGGGACATGAACACCGGGGAGCTGTTTTTT. Its translation: CSAPRDMNTGELFF. The chain employs TRBV20-1 and TRBJ2-2, with D maybe TRBD1 (6 bases). CDR3 length: 14 amino acids. V was clipped by 5 bases and J by 1 base, with 11 bases between them. In germline, CDR1 is DFQATT, CDR2 SNEGSKA (reference sequence).

The chain couples TRBV29-1 to TRBJ2-3; D may correspond to TRBD1 or TRBD2 (6 bases each). Trimming removed 3 bases from V and 0 bases from J, with 13 bases in between. The CDR3 extends over 15 amino acids. From germline, CDR1 is SQVTM and CDR2 ANQGSEA. CDR3 sequence reads: CSVDGGGISTDTQYF. CDR3 bases: TGCAGCGTTGATGGAGGGGGAATCAGCACAGATACGCAGTATTTT.

V usage is TRBV5-1 and J usage is TRBJ2-5; 7 bases are a match to TRBD1. CDR3 length: 14 residues. The ends lost 2 bases at V and 2 bases at J; junction bases unmatched: 3. CDR1 and CDR2 (germline): SGHRS, YFSETQ. The DNA of the CDR3 is TGCGCCAGCAGCTTTGGACAGGAGCAAGAGACCCAGTACTTC. It is translated as CASSFGQEQETQYF.

This clonotype has at least ten counts. The chain is built from TRBV2 and TRBJ1-5; tentative D call: TRBD1 (5 bases). The CDR3 length is 14 residues. From germline, CDR1 is SNHLY and CDR2 FYNNEI. The V and J ends lost 7 bases and 5 bases respectively, with 15 bases between them. The CDR3 DNA reads TGTGCCAGCACGGAAGGGACGGCCGATCAGCCCCAGCATTTT. Its protein product is CASTEGTADQPQHF. Full variable domain (rest looked up from reference TRBV2 and TRBJ1-5): EPEVTQTPSHQVTQMGQEVILRCVPISNHLYFYWYRQILGQKVEFLVSFYNNEISEKSEIFDDQFSVERPDGSNFTLKIRSTKLEDSAMYFCASTEGTADQPQHFGDGTRLSIL.

In this sample, this clonotype turned up many times. This sequence joins TRBV12-3 or TRBV12-4 and TRBJ2-4; tentatively, D is TRBD1 (6 bases). CDR3 size: 15 residues. Trimming pared 7 bases from V and 0 bases from J, leaving 13 bases between. The CDR3 sequence is CASTGQLLAKNIQYF. The CDR3 bases are TGTGCCAGCACCGGACAGTTGCTAGCCAAAAACATTCAGTACTTC.

This clonotype came up a few times. V and J are TRBV6-2 or TRBV6-3 and TRBJ2-5; 7 bases are a match to TRBD1. Per germline, CDR1 MNHEY and CDR2 SVGEGT. The CDR3 has 15 amino acids. The V gene end was trimmed by 6 bases and the J gene end by 3 bases; junction bases not matched to a gene: 10. The CDR3 spells CASSRRQTGKETQYF. The DNA for the CDR3 is TGTGCCAGCAGCCGCAGACAGACAGGGAAAGAGACCCAGTACTTC.

This sequence joins TRBV29-1 and TRBJ1-2; 11 bases are shared with TRBD1. Germline V gene sequence: CDR1 SQVTM, CDR2 ANQGSEA. Trimming removed 7 bases from V and 8 bases from J; junction bases left unmatched: 15. The CDR3 length is 15 residues. The CDR3 coding sequence is TGCAGCGCGTCAAGATTCGGACAGGGGGCGTCAGGCTACACCTTC. Translation gives CSASRFGQGASGYTF. Using reference TRBV29-1 and TRBJ1-2 for the parts outside the CDR3, the full variable domain is SAVISQKPSRDICQRGTSLTIQCQVDSQVTMMFWYRQQPGQSLTLIATANQGSEATYESGFVIDKFPISRPNLTFSTLTVSNMSPEDSSIYLCSASRFGQGASGYTFGSGTRLTVV.

This clonotype was picked up a small number of times. This chain links TRBV24-1 with TRBJ2-2; D assignment may be TRBD1 or TRBD2 (6 bases each). The CDR3 is 14 amino acids. The V end lost 7 bases, the J end lost 0 bases, and 8 bases lay between the germline ends. Per germline, CDR1 KGHDR and CDR2 SFDVKD. The CDR3 loop is CATSGGANTGELFF. The CDR3 DNA sequence: TGTGCCACCAGCGGGGGCGCGAACACCGGGGAGCTGTTTTTT.

About this clonotype itself: A read error is possible here, since a much larger clone lies one base away. The J gene is TRBJ1-2, the V gene TRBV5-1, with 10 bases matching TRBD1. The germline V gene encodes CDR1 SGHRS and CDR2 YFSETQ. The CDR3 covers 15 residues. With 3 bases clipped from V and 4 bases from J, the junction kept 6 bases outside the gene matches. The CDR3 sequence: CASSSDRGAFYGYTF. The DNA for the CDR3 is TGCGCCAGCAGCTCGGACAGGGGGGCCTTCTATGGCTACACCTTC.

This clonotype was seen a handful of times. The gene calls are TRBV7-2 and TRBJ2-2; 9 bases match TRBD2. V dropped 5 bases and J dropped 8; count of bases not matched to a gene: 6. Looked up from germline, CDR1 is SGHTA and CDR2 is FQGNSA. The CDR3 sequence is 14 residues long. The CDR3 coding sequence is TGTGCCAGCAGCGGACGGACTAGCGCAGGGGAGCTGTTTTTT. Translated, it gives CASSGRTSAGELFF.

This clonotype was counted only a few times. This chain uses TRBV7-3 with TRBJ1-2, with TRBD1 as a possible D gene (5 bases). CDR3 length: 18 amino acids. Germline V CDR1 and CDR2: SGHTA, FQGTGA. The germline V and J ends were trimmed by 1 base and 0 bases, with 18 bases remaining between them. The CDR3 nucleotides read TGTGCCAGCAGCTTAAATGGGGGAGAGGCATCAGCTAACTATGGCTACACCTTC. Residues: CASSLNGGEASANYGYTF.

This clonotype was seen more than once but under ten times. The genes are TRBV2 and TRBJ2-7, with D hard to call. Trimming stripped 6 bases from V and 3 bases from J, with 15 bases between. Germline CDR1 and CDR2: SNHLY and FYNNEI. The CDR3 length is 14 residues. In nucleotides, the CDR3 is TGTGCCAGCAGACTGGTAGGACCGATCTACGAGCAGTACTTC. This translates into CASRLVGPIYEQYF.

This clonotype was seen many times. The CDR3 DNA reads as TGTGCCAGCAAGCCGACTAGCGTAGCAGATACGCAGTATTTT. Its protein product is CASKPTSVADTQYF. The chain couples TRBV6-1 to TRBJ2-3; 8 bases line up with TRBD2. CDR3 length: 14 residues. Trimming took 7 bases from V and 4 from J; bases not matched to a gene: 7. Germline assignment: CDR1 MNHNS and CDR2 SASEGT.

This clonotype was observed at least ten times. The chain has TRBV7-9 and TRBJ2-2; D remains ambiguous. Trimming stripped 5 bases from V and 2 bases from J, with 9 bases between. The germline gives CDR1 SEHNR, CDR2 FQNEAQ (reference sequence). This CDR3 contains 14 residues. Written as DNA, the CDR3 is TGTGCCAGCAGCCTCGGTACAAACACCGGGGAGCTGTTTTTT. It is translated as CASSLGTNTGELFF.

This clonotype was seen at least ten times. The chain carries TRBV24-1 and TRBJ1-5, with 9 positions matching TRBD1. The CDR3 has 14 amino acids. CDR1 and CDR2 from the germline V gene are KGHDR and SFDVKD. V lost 2 bases to trimming and J lost 6 bases; unmatched junction nucleotides: 1. Here the CDR3 reads CATSDSDRGQPQHF. DNA for the CDR3: TGTGCCACCAGTGATTCGGACAGGGGTCAGCCCCAGCATTTT.

This clonotype has a handful of counts. V and J are TRBV4-2 and TRBJ2-3; the D gene is possibly TRBD2 (5 bases). CDR1 is LGHNA and CDR2 is YNFKEQ in the germline V gene. This CDR3 contains 15 residues. Between the trimmed V and J ends, which lost 0 bases and 6 bases, there was a span of 13 bases. In DNA form, the CDR3 reads TGTGCCAGCAGCCAAGAACTAGTAGCTACGGATACGCAGTATTTT. Translating it yields CASSQELVATDTQYF.

This clonotype was picked up many times. The V and J genes are TRBV5-1 and TRBJ1-2; D not resolved. V shed 0 bases and J shed 0 bases, with 9 bases lying between them. Looked up from germline, CDR1 is SGHRS and CDR2 is YFSETQ. The CDR3 contains 15 residues. The CDR3 region has the DNA TGCGCCAGCAGCTTGGAAGGGTCCCCTAACTATGGCTACACCTTC. Translation: CASSLEGSPNYGYTF.

This clonotype ranks as medium-sized. V is TRBV6-6 and J is TRBJ1-5, with 8 bases matching TRBD1. V shed 4 bases and J 9 bases; nucleotides not matched to a gene: 11. Germline loops: CDR1 MNHNY, CDR2 SVGAGI (reference sequence). The CDR3 is made up of 15 amino acids. CDR3 region: CASSSTGAHGRPQHF. DNA for the CDR3: TGTGCCAGCAGTTCGACAGGGGCCCACGGGAGGCCCCAGCATTTT.

This clonotype was recorded at least ten times. The rearrangement links TRBV20-1 to TRBJ1-5; weak D call: TRBD1 (6 bases). There are 14 residues in the CDR3. Germline V gene data show CDR1 as DFQATT and CDR2 as SNEGSKA (reference sequence). V dropped 6 bases and J dropped 2 bases, with 14 bases sitting between them. The CDR3 coding sequence is TGCAGTGCGTCGACAGGAAACGGCAATCAGCCCCAGCATTTT. Its protein product is CSASTGNGNQPQHF.

The CDR3 is CASSRQGPTEAFF. The CDR3 DNA is TGTGCCAGCAGCAGACAGGGTCCCACTGAAGCTTTCTTT. The chain combines TRBV7-6 with TRBJ1-1; 7 positions match TRBD1. Trimming at V came to 5 bases and at J to 4 bases, leaving 4 bases not matched to a gene. Germline-derived CDR1 and CDR2 are SGHVS and FNYEAQ. This CDR3 is built from 13 residues.

The chain couples TRBV11-3 to TRBJ1-1; 7 bases are a match to TRBD1. The V and J ends lost 7 bases and 6 bases, in that order; junction bases with no gene match: 8. CDR3 length: 13 residues. Germline CDR1 is SGHNT and CDR2 is YENEEA. CDR3 region: CASTPHRGAEAFF. The CDR3 coding sequence is TGTGCCAGCACACCCCACAGGGGAGCTGAAGCTTTCTTT.

Within the sample, this clonotype is medium-sized (0.01 to 0.1%). The chain couples TRBV12-3 or TRBV12-4 to TRBJ1-5; TRBD1 matches 10 bases. This CDR3 has 14 residues. J was trimmed by 10 bases and V by 5 bases; bases with no gene match: 8. CDR3 sequence reads: CASSPGTGVGPQHF. The CDR3 DNA reads as TGTGCCAGCAGTCCCGGGACAGGGGTAGGTCCCCAGCATTTT.

This clonotype was found many times. The chain links TRBV19 to TRBJ1-5; D may be TRBD1 (6 bases). CDR3 length: 13 residues. The V end was cut by 10 bases, the J end by 2 bases, with 12 bases between. The germline V gene has CDR1 LNHDA and CDR2 SQIVND (reference sequence). CDR3 coding DNA: TGTGCCACCGGAAAGGGGGGCAATCAGCCCCAGCATTTT. It encodes CATGKGGNQPQHF.

This clonotype was seen many times. This chain joins TRBV3-1 and TRBJ2-1, with TRBD2 matching over 14 bases. Looked up from germline, CDR1 is LGHDT and CDR2 is YNNKEL (reference sequence). The CDR3 runs 19 residues. J gave up 5 bases and V 4 bases, and 13 bases lay outside the gene matches. CDR3 nucleotides: TGTGCCAGCAGCCCTACCCGGGGGACTAGCGGGAGATCTGACAATGAGCAGTTCTTC. This codes for CASSPTRGTSGRSDNEQFF.

This clonotype has a count of ten or more. The chain has TRBV6-6 and TRBJ1-1; D is ambiguous. The length of the CDR3 is 14 residues. The germline V gene has CDR1 MNHNY and CDR2 SVGAGI (reference sequence). V lost 4 bases, J lost 3 bases, and 12 bases lay in between. DNA for the CDR3: TGTGCCAGCAGTTCGAGGCTCACCGACACTGAAGCTTTCTTT. It translates to CASSSRLTDTEAFF.

This clonotype was counted many times. The chain is built from TRBV27 and TRBJ1-5; D is unresolved. The CDR3 sequence is 16 residues long. Per the germline V gene, CDR1 is MNHEY and CDR2 is SMNVEV (reference sequence). Trimming stripped 5 bases from V and 0 bases from J, with 14 bases between. The CDR3 spells CASSPYFSISNQPQHF. In nucleotides, the CDR3 is TGTGCCAGCAGTCCCTACTTCTCCATTAGCAATCAGCCCCAGCATTTT.